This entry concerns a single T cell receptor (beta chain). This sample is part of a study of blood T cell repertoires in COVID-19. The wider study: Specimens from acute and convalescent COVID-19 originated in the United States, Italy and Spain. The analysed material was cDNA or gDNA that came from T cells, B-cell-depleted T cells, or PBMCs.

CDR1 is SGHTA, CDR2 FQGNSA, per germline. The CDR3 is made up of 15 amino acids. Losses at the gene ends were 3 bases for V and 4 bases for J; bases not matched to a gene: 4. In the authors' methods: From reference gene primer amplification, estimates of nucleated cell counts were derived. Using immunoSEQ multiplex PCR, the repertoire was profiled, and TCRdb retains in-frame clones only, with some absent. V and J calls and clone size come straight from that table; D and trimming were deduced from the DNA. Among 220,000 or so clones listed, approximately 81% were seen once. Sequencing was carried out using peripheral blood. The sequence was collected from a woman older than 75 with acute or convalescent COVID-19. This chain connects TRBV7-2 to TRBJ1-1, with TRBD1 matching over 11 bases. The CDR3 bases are TGTGCCAGCAGCTTTTCCGGGACAGGGGGCACTGAAGCTTTCTTT. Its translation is CASSFSGTGGTEAFF.